This TCR beta chain was retrieved from a study of response to subunit inactivated influenza vaccine. There are 13 residues in the CDR3. Trimming took off 8 bases at V and 3 bases at J, with 13 bases between the two ends. Germline CDR1 MDHEN, CDR2 SYDVKM. This clonotype has a handful of counts. No antigen is known for it. TCRdb passed the RT-PCR reads through MiXCR, listing each CDR3 protein once. This table holds more than 600,000 distinct CDR3 sequences, approximately 18% found once. Points from the study as a whole: Researchers suggested that each seasonal influenza vaccination recruits few new T cells.

Here the sequenced sample was PBMCs from blood, taken roughly 5 days after vaccination. This rearrangement joins TRBV28 to TRBJ1-2, with D perhaps TRBD1 (5 bases). The sequence came from a middle-aged man who received an inactivated influenza vaccine. CDR3 region: CASRGDAYYGYTF. The CDR3, as DNA: TGTGCCAGCCGGGGGGATGCGTACTATGGCTACACCTTC.